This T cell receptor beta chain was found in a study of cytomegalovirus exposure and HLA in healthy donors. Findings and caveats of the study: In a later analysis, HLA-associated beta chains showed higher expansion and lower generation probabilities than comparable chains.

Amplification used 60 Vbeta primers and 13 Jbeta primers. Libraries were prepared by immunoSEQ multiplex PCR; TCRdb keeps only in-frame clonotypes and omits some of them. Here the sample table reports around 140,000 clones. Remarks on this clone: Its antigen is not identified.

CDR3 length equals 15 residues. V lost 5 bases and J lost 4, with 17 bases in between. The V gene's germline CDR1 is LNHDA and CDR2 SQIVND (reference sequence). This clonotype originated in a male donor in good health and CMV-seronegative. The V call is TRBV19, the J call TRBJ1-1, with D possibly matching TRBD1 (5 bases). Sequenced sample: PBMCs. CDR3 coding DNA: TGTGCCAGTAGTGACCGACAGACGTGGGTCACTGAAGCTTTCTTT. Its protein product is CASSDRQTWVTEAFF.